This TCR beta chain stems from a study of blood T cells in healthy people across ages. About the study: Template switching picked up about one barcoded beta molecule for each two T cells. Study conclusions and caveats: Donor CMV status was unknown, possibly confounding expanded clonotype changes.

As to this clonotype: Its target is unknown.

This CDR3 has 15 residues. Trimming took 3 bases from V and 3 from J; bases not matched to a gene: 5. Germline V CDR1 and CDR2: MGHDK, SYGVNS. The authors extracted at least 5 micrograms of total RNA per sample. Sample-barcoded 5' priming and a J-beta primer mix drove a second PCR of about 6 to 12 cycles. Each single sample gave us at least 2.5 million CDR3-containing paired-end reads. TCRdb reanalysed the 5' RACE reads using MiXCR and keeps one entry per CDR3 protein. This sample has roughly 1.5 million distinct CDR3 sequences, with under 55% found just once. The TCR sequence derives from a woman younger than 35 in good health. V usage is TRBV25-1 and J usage is TRBJ2-7; TRBD1 matches at 10 bases. The specimen sequenced was blood. The CDR3 here is CASSDRTGGSYEQYF. The CDR3 nucleotides are TGTGCCAGCAGTGATAGGACAGGGGGGAGCTACGAGCAGTACTTC.